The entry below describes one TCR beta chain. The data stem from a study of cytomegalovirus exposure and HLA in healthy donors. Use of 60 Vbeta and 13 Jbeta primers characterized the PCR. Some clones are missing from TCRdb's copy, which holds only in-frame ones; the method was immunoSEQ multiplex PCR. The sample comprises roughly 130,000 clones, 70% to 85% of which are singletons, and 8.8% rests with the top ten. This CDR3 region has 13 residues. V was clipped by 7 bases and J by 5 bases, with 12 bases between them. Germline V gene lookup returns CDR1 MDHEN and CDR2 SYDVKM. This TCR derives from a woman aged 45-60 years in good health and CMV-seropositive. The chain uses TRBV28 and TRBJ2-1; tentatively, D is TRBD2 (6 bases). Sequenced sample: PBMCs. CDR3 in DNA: TGTGCCAGCAAGGCAGGAGGGGACAATGAGCAGTTCTTC. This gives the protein CASKAGGDNEQFF.